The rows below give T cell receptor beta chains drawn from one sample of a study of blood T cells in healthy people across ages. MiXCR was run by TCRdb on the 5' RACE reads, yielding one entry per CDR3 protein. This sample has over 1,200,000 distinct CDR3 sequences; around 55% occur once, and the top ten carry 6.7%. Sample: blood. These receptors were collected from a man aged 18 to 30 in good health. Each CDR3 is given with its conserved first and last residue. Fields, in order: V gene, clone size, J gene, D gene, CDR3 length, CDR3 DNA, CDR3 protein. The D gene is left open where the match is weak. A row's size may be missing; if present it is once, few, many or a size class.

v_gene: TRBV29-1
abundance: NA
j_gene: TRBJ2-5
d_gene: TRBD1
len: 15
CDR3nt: TGCAGCGTTGAGGAAACGGGACAGACCCAAGAGACCCAGTACTTC
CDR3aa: CSVEETGQTQETQYF

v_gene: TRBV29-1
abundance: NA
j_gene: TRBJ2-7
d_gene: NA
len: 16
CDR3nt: TGCAGCCTTGACGGGACAGGGAGCGGGAGGACCTACGAGCAGTACTTC
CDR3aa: CSLDGTGSGRTYEQYF

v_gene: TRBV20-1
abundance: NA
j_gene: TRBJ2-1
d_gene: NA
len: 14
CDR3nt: TGCAGTGCCCCGTGGAACCTGGCCGACAATGAGCAGTTCTTC
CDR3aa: CSAPWNLADNEQFF

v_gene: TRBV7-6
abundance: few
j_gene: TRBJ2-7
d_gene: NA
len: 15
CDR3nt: TGTGCCAGCAGCCCCCTGGTGCGAGACAACTACGAGCAGTACTTC
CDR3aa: CASSPLVRDNYEQYF

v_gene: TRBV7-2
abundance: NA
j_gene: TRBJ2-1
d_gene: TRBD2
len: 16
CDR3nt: TGTGCCAGCAGCTTAGTTCTCCGGGGGGGGTACAGTGAGCAGTTCTTC
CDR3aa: CASSLVLRGGYSEQFF

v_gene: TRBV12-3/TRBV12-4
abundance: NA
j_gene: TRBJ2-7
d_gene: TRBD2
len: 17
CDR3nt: TGTGCCAGCAGTTTAGATGGTGGGACTAGCGGGCACAACGAGCAGTACTTC
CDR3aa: CASSLDGGTSGHNEQYF

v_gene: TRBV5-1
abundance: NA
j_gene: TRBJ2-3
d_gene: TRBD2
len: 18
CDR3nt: TGCGCCAGCAGCAAGGAACTAGCGGGGGGGCCGGTGACAGATACGCAGTATTTT
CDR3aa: CASSKELAGGPVTDTQYF

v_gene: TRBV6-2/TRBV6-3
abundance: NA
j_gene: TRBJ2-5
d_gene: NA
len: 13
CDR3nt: TGTGCCAGCAGTTACGAGCACGGCTATGCCCAGTACTTC
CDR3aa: CASSYEHGYAQYF

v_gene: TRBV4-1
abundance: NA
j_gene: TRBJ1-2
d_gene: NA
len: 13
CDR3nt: TGCGCCAGCAGCCAAAACGGGAGACGAGGCTACACCTTC
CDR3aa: CASSQNGRRGYTF

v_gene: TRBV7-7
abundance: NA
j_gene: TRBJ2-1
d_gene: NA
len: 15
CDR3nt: TGTGCCAGCAGCTTAGCCTTCTCATTCTTCAATGAGCAGTTCTTC
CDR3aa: CASSLAFSFFNEQFF

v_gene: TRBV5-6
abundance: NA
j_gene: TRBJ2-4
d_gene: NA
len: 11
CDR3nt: TGTGCCAGCAGTTTGGGCCGGGCAAAGTACTTC
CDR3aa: CASSLGRAKYF

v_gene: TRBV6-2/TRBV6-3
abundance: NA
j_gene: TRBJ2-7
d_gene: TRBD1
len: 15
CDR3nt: TGTGCCAGCAGTGGGGACAGCAAGATCCTCGTCGAGCAGTACTTC
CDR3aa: CASSGDSKILVEQYF

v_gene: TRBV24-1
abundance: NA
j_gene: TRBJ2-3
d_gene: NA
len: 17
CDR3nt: TGTGCCACCAGTGACCTCGGGACGGGAGAAGGATGGGATACGCAGTATTTT
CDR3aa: CATSDLGTGEGWDTQYF

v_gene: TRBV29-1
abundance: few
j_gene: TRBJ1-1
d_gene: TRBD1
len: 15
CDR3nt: TGCAGCGCCCAGGAAACCGGGACAGGGGGGACTGAAGCTTTCTTT
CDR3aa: CSAQETGTGGTEAFF

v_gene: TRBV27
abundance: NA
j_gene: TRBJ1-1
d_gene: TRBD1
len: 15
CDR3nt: TGTGCCAGCAGTTTCGCCGGGACAGGGGTGGCTGAAGCTTTCTTT
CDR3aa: CASSFAGTGVAEAFF

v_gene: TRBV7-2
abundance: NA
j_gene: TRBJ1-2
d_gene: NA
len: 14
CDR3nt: TGTGCCAGCAGCTTAGCGACAGCAGACTATGGCTACACCTTC
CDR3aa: CASSLATADYGYTF

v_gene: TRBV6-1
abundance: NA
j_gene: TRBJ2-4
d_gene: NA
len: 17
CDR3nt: TGTGCCAGCAGTGTACGACCAAGCCCCGTGGCCAAAAACATTCAGTACTTC
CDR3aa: CASSVRPSPVAKNIQYF

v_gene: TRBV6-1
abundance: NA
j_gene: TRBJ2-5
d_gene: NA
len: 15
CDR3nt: TGTGCCAGCAGTGAAGAGAGTAGGGCTTGGGAGACCCAGTACTTC
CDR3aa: CASSEESRAWETQYF

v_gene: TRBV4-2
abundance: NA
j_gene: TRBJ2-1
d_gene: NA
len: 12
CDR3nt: TGTGCCAGCAGCCGAGTCGGGGAGACCCAGTTCTTC
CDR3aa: CASSRVGETQFF

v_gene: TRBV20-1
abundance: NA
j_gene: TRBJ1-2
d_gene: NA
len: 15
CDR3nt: TGCAGTGCTAGGGACAGCGCTTTGGGAAACTATGGCTACACCTTC
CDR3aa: CSARDSALGNYGYTF

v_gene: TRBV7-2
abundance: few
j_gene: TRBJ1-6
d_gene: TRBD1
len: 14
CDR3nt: TGTGCCAGCAGCTGGGCAGGGGGAGATTCACCCCTCCACTTT
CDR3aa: CASSWAGGDSPLHF

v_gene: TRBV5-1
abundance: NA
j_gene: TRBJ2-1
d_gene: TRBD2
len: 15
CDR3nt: TGCGCCAGCAAGAGAGCGGGGCCCTCTTACAATGAGCAGTTCTTC
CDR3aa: CASKRAGPSYNEQFF

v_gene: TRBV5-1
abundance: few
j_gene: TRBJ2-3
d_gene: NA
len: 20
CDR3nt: TGCGCCAGCAGCTTGGTTCCCCTAGCTGGGGGGCATCCTTTAACAGATACGCAGTATTTT
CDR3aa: CASSLVPLAGGHPLTDTQYF

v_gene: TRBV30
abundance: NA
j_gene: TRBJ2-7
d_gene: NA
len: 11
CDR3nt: TGTGCCTGGGTCGTCAATTACGAGCAGTACTTC
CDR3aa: CAWVVNYEQYF

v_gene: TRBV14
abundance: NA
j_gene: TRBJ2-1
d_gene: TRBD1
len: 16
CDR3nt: TGTGCCAGCAGCCTGCATTTAGGGACAGGCCACAATGAGCAGTTCTTC
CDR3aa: CASSLHLGTGHNEQFF

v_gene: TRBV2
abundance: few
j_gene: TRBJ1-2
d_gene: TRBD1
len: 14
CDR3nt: TGTGCCAGCATCGGGACAGGGAGTAACTATGGCTACACCTTC
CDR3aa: CASIGTGSNYGYTF

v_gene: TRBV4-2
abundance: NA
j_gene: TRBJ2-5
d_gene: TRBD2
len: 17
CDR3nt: TGTGCCAGCAGCCAAGAACAACTAGCGGGAGATAGAGAGACCCAGTACTTC
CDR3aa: CASSQEQLAGDRETQYF

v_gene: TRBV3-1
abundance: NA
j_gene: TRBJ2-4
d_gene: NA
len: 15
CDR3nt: TGTGCCAGCAGCCGCCGAGACCCGTCAAAAAACATTCAGTACTTC
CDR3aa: CASSRRDPSKNIQYF

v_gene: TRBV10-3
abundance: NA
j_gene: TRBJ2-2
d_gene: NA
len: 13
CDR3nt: TGTGCCATCAGTGAGTCCCCCGGTCGGGAGCTGTTTTTT
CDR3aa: CAISESPGRELFF

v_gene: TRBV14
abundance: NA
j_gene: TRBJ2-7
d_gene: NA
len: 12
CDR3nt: TGTGCCAGCAGCCCGTCATATCACGAGCAGTACTTC
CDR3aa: CASSPSYHEQYF

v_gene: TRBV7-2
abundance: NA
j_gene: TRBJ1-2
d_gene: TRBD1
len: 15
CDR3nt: TGTGCCAGCAGCTTGACAGGGGGCACGAGCTATGGCTACACCTTC
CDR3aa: CASSLTGGTSYGYTF

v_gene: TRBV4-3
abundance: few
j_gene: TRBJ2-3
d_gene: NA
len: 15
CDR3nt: TGCGCCAGCAGCCAAGACAGGTTGGGCACAGATACGCAGTATTTT
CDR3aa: CASSQDRLGTDTQYF

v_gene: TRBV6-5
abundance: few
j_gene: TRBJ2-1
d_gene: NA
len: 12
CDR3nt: TGTGCCAGCAGTACCCGGTACAATGAGCAGTTCTTC
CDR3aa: CASSTRYNEQFF

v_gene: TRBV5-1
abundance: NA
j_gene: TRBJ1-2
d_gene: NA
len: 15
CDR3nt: TGCGCCAGCAGCTTGGATAGACAGTACCTCTATGGCTACACCTTC
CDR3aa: CASSLDRQYLYGYTF

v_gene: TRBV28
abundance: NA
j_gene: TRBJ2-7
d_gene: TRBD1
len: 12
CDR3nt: TGTGCCAGCAGTCATGACAGGGACGAGCAGTACTTC
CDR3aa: CASSHDRDEQYF

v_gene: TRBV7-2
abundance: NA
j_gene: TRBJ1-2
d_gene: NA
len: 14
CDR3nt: TGTGCCAGCAGCTGGGACACGCTTGGTGTTGGCTACACCTTC
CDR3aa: CASSWDTLGVGYTF

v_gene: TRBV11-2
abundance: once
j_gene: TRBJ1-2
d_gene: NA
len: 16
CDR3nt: TGTGCCAGCAGCCCCGGGCCGCAGGGCCTTAACTATGGCTACACCTTC
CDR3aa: CASSPGPQGLNYGYTF

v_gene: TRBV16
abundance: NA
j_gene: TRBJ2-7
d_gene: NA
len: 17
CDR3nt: TGTGCCAGCAGCCAAAATCGGCCGGGACACTACTCCTACGAGCAGTACTTC
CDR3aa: CASSQNRPGHYSYEQYF

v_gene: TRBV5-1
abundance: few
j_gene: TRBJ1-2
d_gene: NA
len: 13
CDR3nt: TGCGCCAGCAGCTTAAGGAATAACTATGGCTACACCTTC
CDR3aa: CASSLRNNYGYTF

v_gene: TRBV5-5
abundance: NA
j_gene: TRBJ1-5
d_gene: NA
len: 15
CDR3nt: TGTGCCAGCAGCTTAACGGCTCAGGGGTATCCGCCCCAGCATTTT
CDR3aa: CASSLTAQGYPPQHF

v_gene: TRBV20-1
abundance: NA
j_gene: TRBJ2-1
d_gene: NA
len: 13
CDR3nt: TGCAGTGCTAGGGGTACTAGTCGGAGTGAGCAGTTCTTC
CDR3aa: CSARGTSRSEQFF

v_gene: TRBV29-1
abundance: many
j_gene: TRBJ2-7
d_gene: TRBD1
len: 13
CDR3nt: TGCAGCGTTGGACAGGGTACTACCTACGAGCAGTACTTC
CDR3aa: CSVGQGTTYEQYF

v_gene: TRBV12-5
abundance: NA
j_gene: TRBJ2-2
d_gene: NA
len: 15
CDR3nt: TGTGCTAGCGGTTTGGGAGGCTCTCACACCGGGGAGCTGTTTTTT
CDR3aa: CASGLGGSHTGELFF

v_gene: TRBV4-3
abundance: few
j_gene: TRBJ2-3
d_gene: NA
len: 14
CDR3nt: TGCGCCAGCAGCCAACTGGTTCGCACAGATACGCAGTATTTT
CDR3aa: CASSQLVRTDTQYF

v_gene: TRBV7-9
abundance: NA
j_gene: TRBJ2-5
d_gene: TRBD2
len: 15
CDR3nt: TGTGCCAGCAGCTCCTTTTTGAGCGGGAGAGAGACCCAGTACTTC
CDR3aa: CASSSFLSGRETQYF

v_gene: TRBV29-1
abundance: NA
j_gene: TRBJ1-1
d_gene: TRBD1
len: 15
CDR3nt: TGCAGCGTTGGCATGACAGGGGGCGCGTGGACTGAAGCTTTCTTT
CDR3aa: CSVGMTGGAWTEAFF